These 31 T cell receptor beta chains were sequenced from one sample in a study of cytomegalovirus exposure and HLA in healthy donors (dated by TCRdb to 2015 to 2018). To prepare the library, the immunoSEQ multiplex PCR assay was applied. For the multiplex PCR, a mixture combining 60 forward primers for TCR Vbeta segments and 13 reverse primers for TCR Jbeta segments was used. Entries here come from immuneACCESS through TCRdb and include only in-frame sequences with V and J called. Some clones fail to appear in such tables; in the studies checked, an unresolved V gene covers under half of the shortfall, and the cause of the remainder is unknown. The sample table holds 100,000 to 150,000 clones, of which around 85% were seen once. Roughly 4% of the sample goes to the ten largest clones. The sequenced sample consisted of PBMCs. The receptor set was obtained from a man aged 18 to 29 in good health and CMV-seropositive.

V usage is TRBV6-5 and J usage is TRBJ1-5; a weak D match, TRBD1 (6 bases). CDR3 length equals 14 residues. Germline V gene data show CDR1 as MNHEY and CDR2 as SVGAGI. The ends were cut back, 5 bases at V and 4 bases at J, with 12 bases in the middle. The CDR3 DNA is TGTGCCAGCAGTGAATGGACAGATAATCAGCCCCAGCATTTT. As protein: CASSEWTDNQPQHF.

V gene TRBV9 combines with J gene TRBJ2-5, with D perhaps matching TRBD2 (5 bases). Trimming cost V 4 bases and J 7 bases, with 17 bases left between them. The CDR3 has 14 amino acids. Germline CDR1 SGDLS, CDR2 YYNGEE. Here the CDR3 DNA reads TGTGCCAGCAGCCTATCATGGGCAGGAGGGACCCAGTACTTC. This codes for CASSLSWAGGTQYF.

V gene TRBV19 combines with J gene TRBJ2-7; D unclear. There are 13 residues in the CDR3. Per germline, CDR1 LNHDA and CDR2 SQIVND (reference sequence). V dropped 6 bases and J dropped 0 bases, with 9 bases sitting between them. The CDR3 is CASRDRSSYEQYF. CDR3 DNA: TGTGCCAGTAGAGACCGGAGCTCCTACGAGCAGTACTTC.

This chain links TRBV30 with TRBJ1-5; D is perhaps TRBD1 (6 bases). The CDR3 runs to 15 residues. Germline CDR1 reads GTSNPN; CDR2 reads SVGIG (reference sequence). V was cut by 1 base and J by 3 bases, with 13 bases left in between. The DNA for the CDR3 is TGTGCCTGGAGTGGCCCGGACAGCTTCAATCAGCCCCAGCATTTT. This encodes CAWSGPDSFNQPQHF.

The chain has TRBV6-1 and TRBJ1-2, with D maybe TRBD1 (6 bases). V lost 8 bases, J lost 0 bases, and 13 bases lay in between. This CDR3 has 14 residues. CDR1 is MNHNS, CDR2 SASEGT, per germline. CDR3 sequence (DNA): TGTGCCAGCCAGTGGGGGCCCTCTAACTATGGCTACACCTTC. Its protein is CASQWGPSNYGYTF.

The chain combines TRBV6-1 with TRBJ2-2, with unresolved D. Trimming stripped 3 bases from V and 5 bases from J, with 7 bases between. CDR3 size: 13 residues. The germline V gene has CDR1 MNHNS and CDR2 SASEGT. The CDR3 DNA is TGTGCCAGCAGTGATGAGAGTACCGGGGAGCTGTTTTTT. Translated, it gives CASSDESTGELFF.

The chain combines TRBV5-6 with TRBJ2-7; 8 positions agree with TRBD1. V trimming: 1 base; J trimming: 7 bases; junction bases outside the gene matches: 10. Germline CDR1 and CDR2: SGHDT and YYEEEE. This CDR3 has 15 amino acids. Written as DNA, the CDR3 is TGTGCCAGCAGCTTGTATGGACAGGGAACTTGGGAGCAGTACTTC. Translated: CASSLYGQGTWEQYF.

The V gene is TRBV27, the J gene TRBJ2-2; TRBD2 matches 8 bases. This CDR3 is 16 amino acids long. V shed 2 bases and J 1 base; nucleotides not matched to a gene: 3. Germline V gives CDR1 MNHEY, CDR2 SMNVEV (reference sequence). CDR3 residues: CASSLTLAENTGELFF. CDR3 coding DNA: TGTGCCAGCAGTTTAACACTAGCGGAGAACACCGGGGAGCTGTTTTTT.

The chain joins TRBV19 to TRBJ1-1; TRBD1 might be the D (5 bases). This CDR3 has 13 residues. In germline, CDR1 is LNHDA, CDR2 SQIVND (reference sequence). V lost 5 bases to trimming and J lost 6 bases, with 13 bases between them. The CDR3 region has the DNA TGTGCCAGTAGTCCCGGTCCGGGGGCTGAAGCTTTCTTT. Translating it yields CASSPGPGAEAFF. Based on the CDR3 plus reference TRBV19 and TRBJ1-1, the full variable domain is DGGITQSPKYLFRKEGQNVTLSCEQNLNHDAMYWYRQDPGQGLRLIYYSQIVNDFQKGDIAEGYSVSREKKESFPLTVTSAQKNPTAFYLCASSPGPGAEAFFGQGTRLTVV.

Only a few counts were recorded for this clone. This chain joins TRBV6-6 and TRBJ2-2; D remains ambiguous. Trimming removed 2 bases from V and 3 bases from J, with 7 bases in between. The CDR3 runs to 14 residues. Germline loops: CDR1 MNHNY, CDR2 SVGAGI (reference sequence). The CDR3 bases are TGTGCCAGCAGTTACACCGCGGACACCGGGGAGCTGTTTTTT. Protein sequence: CASSYTADTGELFF.

This clone was recorded once. The chain uses TRBV19 and TRBJ1-2; possible D gene TRBD1, 5 bases. Germline assignment: CDR1 LNHDA and CDR2 SQIVND (reference sequence). The CDR3 length is 15 residues. Trimming removed 4 bases from V and 2 bases from J, with 14 bases in between. CDR3 nucleotides: TGTGCCAGTAGTACCCAAAATCAGGGAAACTATGGCTACACCTTC. Translating gives CASSTQNQGNYGYTF.

V gene TRBV7-2 combines with J gene TRBJ1-1; TRBD1 might be the D (5 bases). Germline V CDR1 and CDR2: SGHTA, FQGNSA. The CDR3 covers 16 residues. The ends were cut back, 4 bases at V and 0 bases at J, with 15 bases in the middle. The CDR3 DNA is TGTGCCAGCAGCTGGAGGGGCTCTTTCATGAACACTGAAGCTTTCTTT. Its protein is CASSWRGSFMNTEAFF.

This sequence joins TRBV7-9 and TRBJ2-7, with 8 positions matching TRBD1. V lost 5 bases to trimming and J lost 2 bases; unmatched junction nucleotides: 8. Germline lookup yields CDR1 SEHNR and CDR2 FQNEAQ (reference sequence). CDR3 length equals 15 residues. The CDR3 sequence is CASSPTGTGAYEQYF. CDR3 bases: TGTGCCAGCAGCCCAACCGGGACAGGTGCCTACGAGCAGTACTTC.

The CDR3 region has the DNA TGTGCCAGCAGGAACAGGGGATGGGGCGAGCAGTACTTC. The encoded protein is CASRNRGWGEQYF. V gene TRBV7-8 combines with J gene TRBJ2-7; 7 bases fit TRBD1. V dropped 6 bases and J dropped 6; count of bases not matched to a gene: 8. There are 13 residues in the CDR3. The germline CDR1 and CDR2 sequences are SGHVS and FQNEAQ.

V is TRBV4-1 and J is TRBJ2-3; 9 positions match TRBD2. The V gene's germline CDR1 is MGHRA and CDR2 YSYEKL. The V gene end was trimmed by 0 bases and the J gene end by 6 bases; junction bases not matched to a gene: 4. The CDR3 totals 15 residues. DNA of the CDR3: TGCGCCAGCAGCCAAGAGCGGGGGGGAAGGGATACGCAGTATTTT. Encoded protein: CASSQERGGRDTQYF.

About this clone itself: Other nucleotide sequences in the sample specify the same CDR3. The V gene is TRBV5-4, the J gene TRBJ1-1; TRBD1 might be the D (5 bases). Trimming shortened V by 4 bases and J by 1 base, and 11 bases separated the two germline ends. The CDR3 contains 14 residues. The germline V gene encodes CDR1 SGHNT and CDR2 YYREEE (reference sequence). This CDR3 reads CASSPPDRNTEAFF. CDR3 DNA: TGTGCCAGCAGCCCGCCCGACAGGAACACTGAAGCTTTCTTT.

Only a few counts were recorded for this clone. The V call is TRBV7-9, the J call TRBJ2-6, with D possibly being TRBD1 (6 bases). The CDR3 length is 18 residues. Germline V CDR1 and CDR2: SEHNR, FQNEAQ (reference sequence). V gave up 3 bases and J gave up 0 bases, with 15 bases separating them. The CDR3 loop is CASSLGRTANSGANVLTF. CDR3 bases: TGTGCCAGCAGCTTGGGGCGGACAGCCAACTCTGGGGCCAACGTCCTGACTTTC.

The rearrangement links TRBV5-5 to TRBJ2-5, with D perhaps TRBD1 (5 bases). Trimming removed 4 bases from V and 2 bases from J, with 9 bases in between. This CDR3 region has 13 residues. Germline CDR1 reads SGHKS; CDR2 reads YYEKEE (reference sequence). For the CDR3, the DNA is TGTGCCAGCAGCCGACAGAGACAAGAGACCCAGTACTTC. Translating gives CASSRQRQETQYF.

The chain is built from TRBV19 and TRBJ2-2; perhaps TRBD1 as D (5 bases). V was trimmed by 0 bases and J by 6 bases, leaving 14 bases between them. Germline V gene sequence: CDR1 LNHDA, CDR2 SQIVND (reference sequence). This CDR3 has 16 residues. DNA of the CDR3: TGTGCCAGTAGTATAGATCGAGGCAGGGTTCCCGGGGAGCTGTTTTTT. Translation gives CASSIDRGRVPGELFF. Complete variable domain (other parts from reference TRBV19 and TRBJ2-2): DGGITQSPKYLFRKEGQNVTLSCEQNLNHDAMYWYRQDPGQGLRLIYYSQIVNDFQKGDIAEGYSVSREKKESFPLTVTSAQKNPTAFYLCASSIDRGRVPGELFFGEGSRLTVL.

This chain connects TRBV14 to TRBJ2-7; TRBD2 matches at 7 bases. This CDR3 spans 16 amino acids. Germline V lookup: CDR1 SGHDN, CDR2 FVKESK. V was clipped by 4 bases and J by 5 bases; unmatched bases: 14. DNA of the CDR3: TGTGCCAGCAGCCCTCCGGTGGGCGGGAGCAGCCACGAGCAGTACTTC. It specifies CASSPPVGGSSHEQYF.

The chain couples TRBV11-2 to TRBJ1-4, with a weak D call TRBD1 (5 bases). V lost 1 base to trimming and J lost 6 bases, with 12 bases between them. This CDR3 has 15 residues. CDR1 SGHAT and CDR2 FQNNGV come from the germline V gene. This chain's CDR3 is CASSLGQGGDEKLFF. The CDR3 DNA is TGTGCCAGCAGCTTAGGTCAGGGAGGGGATGAAAAACTGTTTTTT.

This rearrangement joins TRBV7-8 to TRBJ1-2, with 9 nucleotides matching TRBD1. Germline V lookup: CDR1 SGHVS, CDR2 FQNEAQ. The CDR3 has 17 residues. With 1 base clipped from V and 0 bases from J, the junction kept 6 bases outside the gene matches. CDR3 sequence reads: CASSLGGQGGTNYGYTF. Written as DNA, the CDR3 is TGTGCCAGCAGCTTAGGGGGACAGGGTGGAACTAACTATGGCTACACCTTC.

The gene calls are TRBV7-2 and TRBJ2-7; 7 bases match TRBD2. CDR1 is SGHTA, CDR2 FQGNSA, per germline. This CDR3 has 14 amino acids. The V and J ends lost 1 base and 0 bases, in that order; junction bases with no gene match: 0. CDR3 in amino acids: CASSLGGGSYEQYF. DNA of the CDR3: TGTGCCAGCAGCTTAGGCGGGGGCTCCTACGAGCAGTACTTC.

V usage is TRBV9 and J usage is TRBJ1-2; perhaps TRBD1 as D (6 bases). The CDR3 contains 14 residues. V was clipped by 0 bases and J by 5 bases, with 11 bases between them. Germline V gene lookup returns CDR1 SGDLS and CDR2 YYNGEE. The CDR3 sequence: CASSVAGTSYGYTF. The CDR3, as DNA: TGTGCCAGCAGCGTAGCCGGGACAAGTTATGGCTACACCTTC. Complete variable domain (other parts from reference TRBV9 and TRBJ1-2): DSGVTQTPKHLITATGQRVTLRCSPRSGDLSVYWYQQSLDQGLQFLIQYYNGEERAKGNILERFSAQQFPDLHSELNLSSLELGDSALYFCASSVAGTSYGYTFGSGTRLTVV.

The chain joins TRBV19 to TRBJ2-7; TRBD1 matches 9 bases. V shed 5 bases and J 0 bases; nucleotides not matched to a gene: 5. There are 15 residues in the CDR3. Germline values: CDR1 LNHDA, CDR2 SQIVND (reference sequence). In nucleotides, the CDR3 is TGTGCCAGTAGTTACGGACAGGGGAGCTCCTACGAGCAGTACTTC. It codes for CASSYGQGSSYEQYF.

CDR3: CASSYSSAGSREQYF. The CDR3 DNA is TGTGCCAGCAGTTACTCGTCAGCGGGCAGTCGGGAGCAGTACTTC. The chain carries TRBV6-5 and TRBJ2-7, with TRBD2 as a possible D gene (6 bases). The germline V gene has CDR1 MNHEY and CDR2 SVGAGI. The CDR3 has 15 residues. Trimming removed 0 bases from V and 7 bases from J, with 16 bases in between.

The V gene is TRBV4-3, the J gene TRBJ1-2, with unresolved D. This CDR3 has 17 amino acids. Deletions cut 6 bases from V and 6 bases from J, with 26 bases between. CDR1 is LGHNA, CDR2 YSLEER, per germline. The CDR3: CASRTPSRETRGDGYTF. CDR3 bases: TGCGCCAGCAGAACTCCTAGCAGAGAGACCCGGGGTGATGGCTACACCTTC.

The CDR3 here is CASSQDRDSHPGANVLTF. The CDR3 DNA follows: TGCGCCAGCAGCCAAGATCGGGATTCCCATCCTGGGGCCAACGTCCTGACTTTC. The gene calls are TRBV4-1 and TRBJ2-6; D is possibly TRBD2 (5 bases). V lost 0 bases to trimming and J lost 2 bases, with 14 bases between them. The length of the CDR3 is 18 residues. CDR1 and CDR2 (germline): MGHRA, YSYEKL.

The chain joins TRBV23-1 to TRBJ2-5, with unresolved D. TRBV23-1 is an ORF, with its function uncertain. Trimming stripped 5 bases from V and 4 bases from J, with 20 bases between. There are 16 residues in the CDR3. CDR3 region: CASSKQIKSDAETQYF. CDR3 sequence (DNA): TGCGCCAGCAGTAAACAGATAAAGTCAGACGCAGAGACCCAGTACTTC.

The chain employs TRBV5-1 and TRBJ2-3; possible D gene TRBD2, 5 bases. The ends were cut back, 1 base at V and 5 bases at J, with 8 bases in the middle. The V gene's germline CDR1 is SGHRS and CDR2 YFSETQ. This CDR3 has 13 residues. The CDR3 sequence is CASSLSGEDTQYF. DNA of the CDR3: TGCGCCAGCAGCTTGAGCGGAGAAGATACGCAGTATTTT.

The chain joins TRBV2 to TRBJ1-3; 7 nucleotides align to TRBD1. Germline V gene data show CDR1 as SNHLY and CDR2 as FYNNEI. The V and J ends lost 6 bases and 4 bases, in that order; junction bases with no gene match: 6. CDR3 length: 14 amino acids. DNA of the CDR3: TGTGCCAGCAGACCCGACAGGGTCGGAAACACCATATATTTT. Protein product: CASRPDRVGNTIYF.